This T cell receptor (beta chain) came from a study of cytomegalovirus exposure and HLA in healthy donors. The wider study: The platform used for the approximately 130 validation repertoires matched that of the 500 to 850 first-cohort repertoires, a later analysis reported. Overall study findings and caveats: There were some public TCRs occurring in many donors, but most TCR sequences were rare. In vitro, three CMV-associated chains proved specific for CMV antigens.

The CDR3 covers 19 residues. Germline V gene data show CDR1 as MDHEN and CDR2 as SYDVKM. The V and J ends lost 3 bases and 3 bases respectively, with 27 bases between them. About this clone: Its antigen remains unknown.

From the 120-subject validation cohort, which was separate from the roughly 700-subject first cohort, the donors were drawn. Method: immunoSEQ multiplex PCR; TCRdb's copy keeps in-frame clones and lacks some. The sample contains 150,000 to 200,000 clones, roughly 90% of which appear only once. The sequencing sample was made of PBMCs. This rearrangement joins TRBV28 to TRBJ2-7; the D is unclear. The TCR originated in a woman aged 18-29 years in good health and CMV-seropositive. The CDR3 loop is CASSLPPVLVPVRSYEQYF. As DNA, the CDR3 is TGTGCCAGCAGTTTGCCCCCGGTTTTGGTACCGGTGCGAAGCTACGAGCAGTACTTC.